The clone carrying this T cell receptor (beta chain) was found a few times. Its antigen remains unknown. Trimming removed 6 bases from V and 3 bases from J; junction bases left unmatched: 7. The CDR3 has 14 amino acids. Germline CDR1 MDHEN, CDR2 SYDVKM. This sample was taken from a study of T cells in Graves' hyperthyroidism and ophthalmopathy. Study-wide findings and caveats: Blood also held most thyroid clonotypes expanded beyond 0.001. Stable hyperthyroidism was separated from ophthalmopathy by a model based on 13 V-J features.

It was RNA transcripts that yielded the amplified TCR beta CDR3 regions. Initially, a first-round RT-PCR of the TCR CDR3 employed the HTBI primer set. TCRdb recomputed calls from the multiplex PCR reads with MiXCR, one row per CDR3 protein. This sample yields more than 300,000 distinct CDR3 sequences, of which about 14% are seen a single time; 11% belongs to the top ten. Diagnoses rested on clinical symptoms, serum thyroxine and TRAb, thyroid ultrasound and orbital computed tomography. Isolation of PBMCs was performed on 8.5 to 10 ml fresh peripheral blood. The sequence was obtained from a woman aged 55-69 years with Graves' hyperthyroidism. The chain carries TRBV28 and TRBJ2-7; TRBD1 aligns across 8 bases. The sample taken for sequencing was blood. This chain's CDR3 is CASSRPDRDYEQYF. Here the CDR3 DNA reads TGTGCCAGCAGCAGACCGGACAGGGACTACGAGCAGTACTTC.